These T cell receptor beta chains were read from a single sample in a study of PD-L1 blockade in urothelial cancer. The assay was immunoSEQ multiplex PCR, and TCRdb's table has in-frame clones only and misses some. The table records some 100,000 clones, about 90% of them present only once. The sequencing used PBMCs, collected around atezolizumab (anti-PD-L1) treatment. These receptors were taken from a woman of 80 years or more with urothelial cancer. The CDR3 runs from the conserved cysteine through the conserved F or W. The D gene is left open where the match is weak. Not every row has a clone size; where given, it reads once, few, many or a size class.

V: TRBV7-3
size: -
D: -
J: TRBJ2-7
DNA: TGTGCCAGCAGCTTACAGTCGGGGATGGGCTACGAGCAGTACTTC
CDR3: CASSLQSGMGYEQYF

V: TRBV7-9
size: -
D: -
J: TRBJ1-1
DNA: TGTGCCAGCAGCTTAGATGACTACCGGGCTTTCTTT
CDR3: CASSLDDYRAFF

V: TRBV19
size: -
D: TRBD2
J: TRBJ2-3
DNA: TGTGCCAGTAGTATGAGATCGGGACGGCGACTAGCAGCAAGCACAGATACGCAGTATTTT
CDR3: CASSMRSGRRLAASTDTQYF

V: TRBV7-2
size: -
D: TRBD2
J: TRBJ2-3
DNA: TGTGCCAGCAGCTCTTGGGGGGGGATCGGCACAGATACGCAGTATTTT
CDR3: CASSSWGGIGTDTQYF

V: TRBV7-8
size: -
D: -
J: TRBJ1-3
DNA: TGTGCCAGCAGCTTAGAGAGGCGGGTGGGTCGAAACACCATATATTTT
CDR3: CASSLERRVGRNTIYF

V: TRBV7-5
size: -
D: -
J: TRBJ1-4
DNA: TGTGTCAGAAGCCCCTACAGGGCCCTTAATGAAAAACTGTTTTTT
CDR3: CVRSPYRALNEKLFF

V: TRBV9
size: -
D: TRBD2
J: TRBJ2-7
DNA: TGTGCCAGCAGCGTAGCGCCTAGCGGGAACGAGCAGTACTTC
CDR3: CASSVAPSGNEQYF

V: TRBV5-1
size: -
D: -
J: TRBJ2-7
DNA: TGCGCCAGCAGCTTAGGGGCGTTCAGCTCCTACGAGCAGTACTTC
CDR3: CASSLGAFSSYEQYF

V: TRBV5-6
size: once
D: TRBD1
J: TRBJ2-5
DNA: TGTGCCAGCAGCCGCGCCCGGGACAGGGGGAAAGAGACCCAGTACTTC
CDR3: CASSRARDRGKETQYF

V: TRBV4-1
size: -
D: -
J: TRBJ2-2
DNA: TGCGCCAGCAGCCAAGCTAACCGACAGGTTATAACCGGGGAGCTGTTTTTT
CDR3: CASSQANRQVITGELFF

V: TRBV5-1
size: -
D: TRBD1
J: TRBJ2-7
DNA: TGCGCCAGCAGCTCGTCGGGACAGGGCTACGAGCAGTACTTC
CDR3: CASSSSGQGYEQYF

V: TRBV27
size: -
D: TRBD1
J: TRBJ2-7
DNA: TGTGCCAGCAGTGCACGGGGACAGGGGGGTACCTACGAGCAGTACTTC
CDR3: CASSARGQGGTYEQYF

V: TRBV29-1
size: -
D: -
J: TRBJ2-7
DNA: TGCAGCGTTGACCCCAGGGGCTACGAGCAGTACTTC
CDR3: CSVDPRGYEQYF

V: TRBV7-2
size: -
D: TRBD1
J: TRBJ2-7
DNA: TGTGCCAGCAGCTTAGGGCCCCCGAGGACAGGGGGCCCCGACGAGCAGTACTTC
CDR3: CASSLGPPRTGGPDEQYF

V: TRBV18
size: -
D: -
J: TRBJ2-5
DNA: TGTGCCAGCTCAACCGTTGGTGAGGCCCAGTACTTC
CDR3: CASSTVGEAQYF

V: TRBV30
size: -
D: -
J: TRBJ1-4
DNA: TGTGCCTGGACAGGGACTAATGAAAAACTGTTTTTT
CDR3: CAWTGTNEKLFF